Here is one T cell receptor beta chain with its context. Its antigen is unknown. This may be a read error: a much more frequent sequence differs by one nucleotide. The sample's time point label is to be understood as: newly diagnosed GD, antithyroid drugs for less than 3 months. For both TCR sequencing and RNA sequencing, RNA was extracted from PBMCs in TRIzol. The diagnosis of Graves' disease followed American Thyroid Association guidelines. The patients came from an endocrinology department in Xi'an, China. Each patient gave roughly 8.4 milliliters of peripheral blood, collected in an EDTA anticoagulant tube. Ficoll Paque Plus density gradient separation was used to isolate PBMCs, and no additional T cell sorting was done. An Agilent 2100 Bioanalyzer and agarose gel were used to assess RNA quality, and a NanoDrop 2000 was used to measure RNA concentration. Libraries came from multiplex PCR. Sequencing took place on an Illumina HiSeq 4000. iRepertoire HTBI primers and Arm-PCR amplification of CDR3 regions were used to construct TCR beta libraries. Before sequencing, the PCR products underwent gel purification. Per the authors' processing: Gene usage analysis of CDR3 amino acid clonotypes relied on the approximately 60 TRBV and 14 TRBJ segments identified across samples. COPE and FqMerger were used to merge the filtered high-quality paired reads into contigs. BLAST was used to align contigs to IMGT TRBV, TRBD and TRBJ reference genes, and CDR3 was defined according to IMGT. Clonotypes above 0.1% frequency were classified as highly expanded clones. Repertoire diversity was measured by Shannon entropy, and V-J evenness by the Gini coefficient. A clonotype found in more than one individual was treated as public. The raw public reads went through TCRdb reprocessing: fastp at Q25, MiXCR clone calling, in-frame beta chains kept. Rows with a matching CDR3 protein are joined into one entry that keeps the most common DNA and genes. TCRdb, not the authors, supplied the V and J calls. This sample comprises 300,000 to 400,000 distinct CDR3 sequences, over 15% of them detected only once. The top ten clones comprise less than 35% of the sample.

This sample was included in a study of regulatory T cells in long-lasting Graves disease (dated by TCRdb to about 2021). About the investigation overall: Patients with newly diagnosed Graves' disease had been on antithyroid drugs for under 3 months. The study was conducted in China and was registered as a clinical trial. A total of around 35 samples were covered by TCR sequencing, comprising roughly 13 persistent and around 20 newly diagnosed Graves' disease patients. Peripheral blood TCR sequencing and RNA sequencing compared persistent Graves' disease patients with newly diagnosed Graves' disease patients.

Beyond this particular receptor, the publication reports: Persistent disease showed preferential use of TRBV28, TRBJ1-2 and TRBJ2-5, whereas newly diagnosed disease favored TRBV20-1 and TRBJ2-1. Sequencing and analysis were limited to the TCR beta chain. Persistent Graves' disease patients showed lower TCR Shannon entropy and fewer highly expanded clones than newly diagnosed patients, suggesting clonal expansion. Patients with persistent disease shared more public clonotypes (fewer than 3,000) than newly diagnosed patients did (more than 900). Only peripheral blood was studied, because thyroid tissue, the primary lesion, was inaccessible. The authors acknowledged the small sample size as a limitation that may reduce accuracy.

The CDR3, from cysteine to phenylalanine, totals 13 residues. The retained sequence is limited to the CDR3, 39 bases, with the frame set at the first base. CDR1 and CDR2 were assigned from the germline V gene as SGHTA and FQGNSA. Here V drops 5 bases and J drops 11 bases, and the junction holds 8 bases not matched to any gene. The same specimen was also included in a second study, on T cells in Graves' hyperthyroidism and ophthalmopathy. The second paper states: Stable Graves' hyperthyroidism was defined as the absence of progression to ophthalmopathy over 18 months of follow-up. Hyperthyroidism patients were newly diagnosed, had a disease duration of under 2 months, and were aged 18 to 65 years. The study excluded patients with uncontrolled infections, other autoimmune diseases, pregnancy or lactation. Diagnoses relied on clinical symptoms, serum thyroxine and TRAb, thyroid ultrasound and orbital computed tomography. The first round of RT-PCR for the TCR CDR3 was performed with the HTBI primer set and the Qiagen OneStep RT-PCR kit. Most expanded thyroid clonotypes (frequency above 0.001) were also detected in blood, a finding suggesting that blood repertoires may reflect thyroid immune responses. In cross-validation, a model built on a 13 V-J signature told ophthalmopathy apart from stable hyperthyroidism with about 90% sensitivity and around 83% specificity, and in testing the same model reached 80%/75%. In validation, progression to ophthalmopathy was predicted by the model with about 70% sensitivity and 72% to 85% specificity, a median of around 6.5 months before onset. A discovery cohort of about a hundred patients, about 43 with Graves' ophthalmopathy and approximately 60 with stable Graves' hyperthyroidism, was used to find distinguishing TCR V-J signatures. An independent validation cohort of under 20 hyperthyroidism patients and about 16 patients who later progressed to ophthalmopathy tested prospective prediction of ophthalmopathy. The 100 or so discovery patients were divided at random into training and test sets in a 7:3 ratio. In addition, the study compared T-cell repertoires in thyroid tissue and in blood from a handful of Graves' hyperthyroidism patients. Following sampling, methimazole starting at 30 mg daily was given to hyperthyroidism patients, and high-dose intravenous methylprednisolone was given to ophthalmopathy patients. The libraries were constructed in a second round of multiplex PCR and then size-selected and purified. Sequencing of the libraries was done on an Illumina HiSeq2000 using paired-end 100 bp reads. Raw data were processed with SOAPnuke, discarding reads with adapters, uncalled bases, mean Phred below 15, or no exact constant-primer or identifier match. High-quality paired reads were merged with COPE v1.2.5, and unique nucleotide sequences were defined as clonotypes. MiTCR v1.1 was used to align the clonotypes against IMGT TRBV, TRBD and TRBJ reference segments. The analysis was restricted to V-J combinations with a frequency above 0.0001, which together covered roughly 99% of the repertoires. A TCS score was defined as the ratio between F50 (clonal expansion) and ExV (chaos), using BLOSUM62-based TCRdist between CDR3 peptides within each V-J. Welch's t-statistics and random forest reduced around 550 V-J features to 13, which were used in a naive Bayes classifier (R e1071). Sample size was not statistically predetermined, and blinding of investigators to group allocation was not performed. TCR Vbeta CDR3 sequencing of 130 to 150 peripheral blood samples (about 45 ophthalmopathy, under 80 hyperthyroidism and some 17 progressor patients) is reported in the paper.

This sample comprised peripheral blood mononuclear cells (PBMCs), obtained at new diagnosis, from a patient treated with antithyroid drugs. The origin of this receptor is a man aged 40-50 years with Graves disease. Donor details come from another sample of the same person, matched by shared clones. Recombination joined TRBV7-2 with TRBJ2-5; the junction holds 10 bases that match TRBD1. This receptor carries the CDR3 CASSETGGNEQYF. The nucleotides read TGTGCCAGCAGCGAGACAGGGGGCAATGAGCAGTACTTC. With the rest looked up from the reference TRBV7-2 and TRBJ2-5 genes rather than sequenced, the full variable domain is GAGVSQSPSNKVTEKGKDVELRCDPISGHTALYWYRQSLGQGLEFLIYFQGNSAPDKSGLPSDRFSAERTGGSVSTLTIQRTQQEDSAVYLCASSETGGNEQYFGPGTRLLVL.